This T cell receptor beta chain was sequenced in a study of technical replicates of blood from a handful of donors. Sequencing was performed with immunoSEQ multiplex PCR; in TCRdb, only in-frame clones are kept and a portion is missing. This sample has 80,000 to 85,000 clones, with approximately 90% found just once. The germline V gene encodes CDR1 SQVTM and CDR2 ANQGSEA. This CDR3 region has 13 residues. Trimming left V 4 bases short and J 2 bases short, with 12 bases between. Notes on this clone: The CDR3 end shows no conserved phenylalanine or tryptophan, and so a read error is likely.

This sequence joins TRBV29-1 and TRBJ2-7; a weak D match, TRBD2 (5 bases). The sequence derives from a human donor in good health. What was sequenced was T cells isolated from PBMCs. The CDR3 is CSVGGSEPYEQYL. The CDR3 DNA follows: TGCAGCGTTGGCGGTAGCGAGCCCTACGAGCAGTACCTC.